The present entry profiles one T cell receptor beta chain with its context. Its matching antigen is unknown. The data originate from a study of T-cell reconstitution after alpha-beta-depleted transplantation in children. Construction of the TCRbeta library involved unique molecular identifiers. TCRdb redid the calling of the PCR reads with MiXCR, one entry per CDR3 protein. The sample holds hundreds of thousands of distinct CDR3 sequences, approximately 12% seen once. Study outcomes and limitations: In patients about two months after transplant, alpha-beta T cells reportedly arose from several hundred expanded graft clones. One year after transplant, T-cell counts and diversity came mostly from newly produced T cells.

The sample was PBMCs, mostly from graft donor cells, taken 360 days after TCRalphabeta/CD19-depleted stem cell transplant. This TCR derives from a male patient younger than 18 who had a stem cell transplant for acute myeloid leukemia, so the T cells may come from the graft donor.

The CDR3 reads CAIPGDNPNTGELFF. The CDR3 DNA reads TGTGCCATACCCGGGGACAACCCGAACACCGGGGAGCTGTTTTTT. This rearrangement joins TRBV6-2 or TRBV6-3 to TRBJ2-2; D perhaps matches TRBD1 (6 bases). Germline CDR1 and CDR2: MNHEY and SVGEGT. The CDR3 is made up of 15 amino acids. Trimming removed 10 bases at V and 0 bases at J, with 15 bases between.